Each of the 18 T cell receptor beta chains below was sequenced from the same sample in a study of blood T cell repertoires in COVID-19. Clones were read by immunoSEQ multiplex PCR, and TCRdb kept only the in-frame ones, dropping some. In the table there are a few hundred thousand clones, under 90% of which are singletons. The sequenced sample consisted of PBMCs or T cells enriched from blood (not recorded which). These receptors originate from a man younger than 45 who had recovered from COVID-19.

The chain joins TRBV7-9 to TRBJ1-3; 12 bases agree with TRBD1. CDR1 SEHNR and CDR2 FQNEAQ come from the germline V gene (reference sequence). Trimming removed 5 bases from V and 0 bases from J; junction bases left unmatched: 11. This CDR3 has 19 residues. The CDR3 spells CASSPGTGGMVYSGNTIYF. CDR3 nucleotides: TGTGCCAGCAGCCCAGGGACAGGGGGCATGGTATACTCTGGAAACACCATATATTTT.

The chain has TRBV5-4 and TRBJ2-1; TRBD2 is a possible D gene (5 bases). CDR1 SGHNT and CDR2 YYREEE come from the germline V gene (reference sequence). The CDR3 sequence is 12 residues long. Between the trimmed V and J ends, which lost 0 bases and 7 bases, there was a span of 5 bases. The DNA of the CDR3 is TGTGCCAGCAGCTTGGCGGGAAATGAGCAGTTCTTC. This gives the protein CASSLAGNEQFF.

The rearrangement joins TRBV11-3 to TRBJ1-6, with D hard to call. Germline-derived CDR1 and CDR2 are SGHNT and YENEEA. The ends were cut back, 7 bases at V and 9 bases at J, with 13 bases in the middle. The CDR3 extends over 13 amino acids. The CDR3 sequence is CASNGEVGSPLHF. The DNA of the CDR3 is TGTGCCAGCAACGGAGAGGTCGGTTCACCCCTCCACTTT.

This chain uses TRBV10-2 with TRBJ1-1; TRBD1 matches at 8 bases. The CDR3 sequence is 15 residues long. Germline V gene lookup returns CDR1 WSHSY and CDR2 SAAADI. Trimming cost V 7 bases and J 1 base; bases outside gene matches: 8. The CDR3 loop is CASNDRGNRNTEAFF. The CDR3 DNA follows: TGCGCCAGCAACGACAGGGGTAATAGGAACACTGAAGCTTTCTTT.

The chain's CDR3 is CASSPPLTDEQYF. CDR3 in DNA: TGTGCCAGCTCACCACCCCTTACGGACGAGCAGTACTTC. The rearrangement joins TRBV18 to TRBJ2-7; no clear D. Trimming shortened V by 0 bases and J by 5 bases, and 8 bases separated the two germline ends. This CDR3 comprises 13 residues. The germline V gene has CDR1 KGHSH and CDR2 LQKENI.

The chain carries TRBV9 and TRBJ2-1; 7 bases match TRBD2. The ends lost 0 bases at V and 0 bases at J; junction bases unmatched: 3. The CDR3 runs 16 residues. Germline V CDR1 and CDR2: SGDLS, YYNGEE. The CDR3 sequence is CASSVGLAASYNEQFF. In DNA form, the CDR3 reads TGTGCCAGCAGCGTAGGCCTAGCGGCCTCCTACAATGAGCAGTTCTTC.

The CDR3 is CASSLVEGVDEQFF. CDR3 sequence (DNA): TGTGCCAGCAGCTTAGTGGAGGGAGTGGATGAGCAGTTCTTC. This chain uses TRBV7-2 with TRBJ2-1; tentatively, D is TRBD2 (6 bases). Germline V gene data show CDR1 as SGHTA and CDR2 as FQGNSA. CDR3 size: 14 residues. V was trimmed by 1 base and J by 8 bases, leaving 12 bases between them.

This clone was observed a few times. The same CDR3 also results from other DNA sequences found in this sample. The chain recombines TRBV6-4 with TRBJ1-1; 8 bases fit TRBD1. The CDR3 is 14 amino acids. V gave up 0 bases and J gave up 5 bases; unmatched junction bases: 2. CDR1 MRHNA and CDR2 SNTAGT come from the germline V gene. CDR3 coding DNA: TGTGCCAGCAGTGACTCGAACAGGGGGACTGAAGCTTTCTTT. Protein product: CASSDSNRGTEAFF.

The V gene is TRBV15, the J gene TRBJ1-1; 8 bases are a match to TRBD1. The V and J ends lost 1 base and 9 bases, in that order; junction bases with no gene match: 7. This CDR3 is 14 amino acids long. Germline loops: CDR1 LNHNV, CDR2 YYDKDF (reference sequence). CDR3 sequence: CATSRALTGAKAFF. The CDR3 DNA follows: TGTGCCACCAGCAGAGCCCTGACAGGGGCGAAAGCTTTCTTT.

The chain combines TRBV11-2 with TRBJ2-7; tentatively, D is TRBD1 (6 bases). V was pared by 2 bases and J by 0 bases, with 11 bases between. The CDR3 runs to 15 residues. Germline lookup yields CDR1 SGHAT and CDR2 FQNNGV. CDR3 nucleotide sequence: TGTGCCAGCAGCTTATGGCGGACAGCCTCCTACGAGCAGTACTTC. Its protein is CASSLWRTASYEQYF.

This clone was detected once. V and J are TRBV9 and TRBJ1-1, with D unclear. The CDR3 runs to 15 residues. Germline values: CDR1 SGDLS, CDR2 YYNGEE. The ends were cut back, 2 bases at V and 5 bases at J, with 16 bases in the middle. CDR3 nucleotide sequence: TGTGCCAGCAGCGTTTCGTCCGTCGGTAGTACTGAAGCTTTCTTT. Translating gives CASSVSSVGSTEAFF.

This chain connects TRBV12-3 or TRBV12-4 to TRBJ1-1; the D is unclear. Trimming took 6 bases from V and 1 from J, leaving 9 bases between them. This CDR3 is 13 amino acids long. The CDR3 protein is CASRVLRNTEAFF. CDR3 bases: TGTGCCAGCAGGGTACTGAGGAACACTGAAGCTTTCTTT.

V gene TRBV2 combines with J gene TRBJ1-2; D is possibly TRBD1 (6 bases). Trimming left V 6 bases short and J 2 bases short, with 28 bases between. The CDR3 loop spans 19 amino acids. CDR1 and CDR2 (germline): SNHLY, FYNNEI. CDR3 residues: CASSANGRGADRRNYGYTF. CDR3 in DNA: TGTGCCAGCAGCGCAAACGGACGGGGGGCGGACCGGCGCAACTATGGCTACACCTTC.

This chain joins TRBV28 and TRBJ1-3, with D tentatively TRBD1 (5 bases). CDR1 is MDHEN and CDR2 is SYDVKM in the germline V gene. This CDR3 contains 14 residues. V gave up 4 bases and J gave up 4 bases, with 11 bases separating them. CDR3 residues: CASSSPAGGNTIYF. CDR3 DNA: TGTGCCAGCAGTTCCCCGGCAGGGGGAAACACCATATATTTT.

In its sample, this clone was seen once. The chain combines TRBV30 with TRBJ1-6, with a tentative D call TRBD1 (5 bases). The CDR3 length is 13 residues. V was shortened by 2 bases and J by 7 bases, with 9 bases between the two germline ends. Germline values: CDR1 GTSNPN, CDR2 SVGIG (reference sequence). CDR3 bases: TGTGCCTGGAGTTGGGGCAGGAATTCACCCCTCCACTTT. Amino acid sequence: CAWSWGRNSPLHF.

The rearrangement joins TRBV19 to TRBJ2-5, with a possible D match to TRBD1 (7 bases). V was cut by 4 bases and J by 10 bases, with 22 bases left in between. The germline gives CDR1 LNHDA, CDR2 SQIVND (reference sequence). This CDR3 is built from 15 residues. CDR3 sequence reads: CASSKGASVTLLQYF. In DNA, the CDR3 is TGTGCCAGTAGTAAGGGGGCTAGCGTTACCCTCCTCCAGTACTTC. The variable domain in full, completed from reference TRBV19 and TRBJ2-5, reads DGGITQSPKYLFRKEGQNVTLSCEQNLNHDAMYWYRQDPGQGLRLIYYSQIVNDFQKGDIAEGYSVSREKKESFPLTVTSAQKNPTAFYLCASSKGASVTLLQYFGPGTRLLVL.

The gene calls are TRBV11-3 and TRBJ2-5, with a possible D match to TRBD2 (5 bases). From germline, CDR1 is SGHNT and CDR2 YENEEA. The V gene lost 5 bases and the J gene lost 7 bases, with 14 bases spanning the gap. This CDR3 is 13 amino acids long. The CDR3, as DNA: TGTGCCAGCAGCCTGACTAACTTAGGGACCCAGTACTTC. This encodes CASSLTNLGTQYF.

This chain links TRBV7-2 with TRBJ2-3; possible D gene TRBD2, 7 bases. The V end lost 4 bases, the J end lost 4 bases, and 15 bases lay between the germline ends. This CDR3 is built from 15 residues. CDR1 is SGHTA and CDR2 is FQGNSA in the germline V gene. CDR3 bases: TGTGCCAGCAGCTCTAGAACGGGGGGCGCAGATACGCAGTATTTT. Translating it yields CASSSRTGGADTQYF.